This T cell receptor (beta chain) was recovered during a study of cytomegalovirus exposure and HLA in healthy donors. The PCR employed 60 Vbeta primers together with 13 Jbeta primers. Some clones are missing from TCRdb's copy, which holds only in-frame ones; the method was immunoSEQ multiplex PCR. Found here are more than 65,000 clones, 74% of them singletons; the top ten hold 8.5% to 14%. Study-wide results and caveats: Per published accounts, TCR beta sequences correctly predicted the HLA-A and HLA-B alleles of most subjects. A later analysis reportedly found fewer N-insertions in an Asian-associated ancestry cluster than the approximately 730-donor mean.

A single count supports this clone. Its cognate antigen is unknown. Trimming stripped 0 bases from V and 0 bases from J, with 7 bases between. CDR3 length: 15 residues. Germline loops: CDR1 SGDLS, CDR2 YYNGEE. Sequenced input: PBMCs. The chain is built from TRBV9 and TRBJ2-1; D call uncertain. This TCR was sampled from a woman between 55 and 75 years old in good health and CMV-seropositive. CDR3 in amino acids: CASSVAASSYNEQFF. The CDR3 bases are TGTGCCAGCAGCGTAGCGGCTAGCTCCTACAATGAGCAGTTCTTC.